A selection of T cell receptor beta chains follows, all from one sample in a study of blood T cells in healthy people across ages. TCRdb independently ran MiXCR on the 5' RACE reads; one entry per CDR3 protein. The sample gives hundreds of thousands of distinct CDR3 sequences, around 38% of which show up once; about 30% is in the top ten. Sequenced material: blood. These receptors originate from a man older than 75 in good health. CDR3s leave out the opening cysteine and the closing phenylalanine or tryptophan. Clone size is not always given. Where it is, it says once, few, many or a class for expanded clones.

TRBV6-2/TRBV6-3	TRBJ2-6	NA	ASSYLAGEAGANVLT
TRBV9	TRBJ2-5	NA	ASSVEASGRAQY
TRBV4-3	TRBJ1-2	many	ASSQAGTGQGWGGYT
TRBV9	TRBJ2-5	NA	ASSVGGTSAPQETQY
TRBV12-3/TRBV12-4	TRBJ2-1	NA	ASGGTVGEQF
TRBV14	TRBJ2-3	NA	ASSNLQGQDTQY
TRBV28	TRBJ1-1	many	ASSTSDTGPMNTEAF
TRBV25-1	NA	NA	ASRKVETQY
TRBV19	TRBJ2-7	NA	ASTVGTGGFEQY
TRBV30	TRBJ1-4	NA	AWSVGLINEKLF
TRBV7-2	TRBJ2-2	few	ASSRGLAGGLVGELF
TRBV4-3	TRBJ2-3	many	ASSQARGPTDTQY
TRBV27	TRBJ1-1	few	ASRQEYPMNTEAF
TRBV7-9	TRBJ2-4	few	ASSESRAAKNIQY
TRBV7-9	TRBJ2-5	few	ASSLVSLETQY
TRBV6-1	TRBJ1-1	few	ASSRSSPTGVKLRGTEAF
TRBV28	TRBJ2-3	NA	ASSFKARTQY
TRBV19	TRBJ1-5	few	ASTTPGQGTQPQH
TRBV4-1	TRBJ2-3	NA	ASSQDPRSSTDTQY
TRBV20-1	TRBJ1-6	NA	SAPETGARYNSPLH
TRBV4-2	TRBJ2-5	many	ASSQEQGETQY
TRBV29-1	NA	few	SVDATTGGRRRETQY
TRBV4-2	TRBJ2-3	NA	ASSRISGGAADTQY
TRBV21-1	TRBJ2-2	NA	ASSKHVPSPSGRPRWTGELF
TRBV6-1	TRBJ1-1	few	ASSEARQTEAF
TRBV5-1	TRBJ2-7	few	ASSLIQGAMYEQY
TRBV7-2	TRBJ1-4	NA	ASGRQGREKLF
TRBV30	TRBJ2-1	NA	AWSLTHNEQF
TRBV6-5	TRBJ1-2	few	ASSYSTAGTGSGYT
TRBV7-9	TRBJ2-5	many	ASSNRGAQQETQY
TRBV7-8	TRBJ2-1	NA	ASSLVAGGLF
TRBV5-1	NA	NA	ASSPGTGAVQETQY
TRBV15	NA	few	ATSRPDRAGYEQY